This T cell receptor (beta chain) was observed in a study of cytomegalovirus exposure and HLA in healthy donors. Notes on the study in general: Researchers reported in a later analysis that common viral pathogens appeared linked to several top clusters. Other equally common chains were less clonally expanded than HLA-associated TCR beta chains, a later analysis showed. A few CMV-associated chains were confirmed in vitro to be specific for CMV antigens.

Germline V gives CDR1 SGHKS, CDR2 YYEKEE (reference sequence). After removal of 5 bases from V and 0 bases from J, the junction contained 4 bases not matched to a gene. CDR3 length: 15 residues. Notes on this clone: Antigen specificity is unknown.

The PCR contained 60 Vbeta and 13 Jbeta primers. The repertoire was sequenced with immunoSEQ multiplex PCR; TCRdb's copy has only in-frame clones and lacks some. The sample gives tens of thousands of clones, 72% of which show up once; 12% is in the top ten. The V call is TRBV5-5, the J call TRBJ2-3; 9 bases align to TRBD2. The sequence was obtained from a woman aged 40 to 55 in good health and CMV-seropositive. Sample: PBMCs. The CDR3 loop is CASSLAGDSTDTQYF. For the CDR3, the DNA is TGTGCCAGCAGTTTAGCGGGGGATAGCACAGATACGCAGTATTTT. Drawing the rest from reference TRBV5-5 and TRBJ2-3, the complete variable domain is DAGVTQSPTHLIKTRGQQVTLRCSPISGHKSVSWYQQVLGQGPQFIFQYYEKEERGRGNFPDRFSARQFPNYSSELNVNALLLGDSALYLCASSLAGDSTDTQYFGPGTRLTVL.